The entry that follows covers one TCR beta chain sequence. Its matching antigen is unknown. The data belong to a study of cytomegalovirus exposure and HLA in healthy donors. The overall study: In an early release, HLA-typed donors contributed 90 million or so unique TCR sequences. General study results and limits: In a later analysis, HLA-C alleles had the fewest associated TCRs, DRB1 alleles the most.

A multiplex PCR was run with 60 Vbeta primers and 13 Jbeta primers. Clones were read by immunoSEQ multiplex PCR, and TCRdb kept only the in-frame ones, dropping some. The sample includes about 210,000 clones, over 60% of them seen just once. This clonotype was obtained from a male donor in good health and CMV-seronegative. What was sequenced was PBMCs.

CDR3 sequence (DNA): TGCGCCAGCAGCTGGGGGGACAGGGATGGCAATCAGCCCCAGCATTTT. As protein: CASSWGDRDGNQPQHF. This chain connects TRBV5-1 to TRBJ1-5; 9 positions agree with TRBD1. CDR3 length equals 16 residues. V lost 3 bases to trimming and J lost 2 bases; unmatched junction nucleotides: 6. CDR1 and CDR2 (germline): SGHRS, YFSETQ.